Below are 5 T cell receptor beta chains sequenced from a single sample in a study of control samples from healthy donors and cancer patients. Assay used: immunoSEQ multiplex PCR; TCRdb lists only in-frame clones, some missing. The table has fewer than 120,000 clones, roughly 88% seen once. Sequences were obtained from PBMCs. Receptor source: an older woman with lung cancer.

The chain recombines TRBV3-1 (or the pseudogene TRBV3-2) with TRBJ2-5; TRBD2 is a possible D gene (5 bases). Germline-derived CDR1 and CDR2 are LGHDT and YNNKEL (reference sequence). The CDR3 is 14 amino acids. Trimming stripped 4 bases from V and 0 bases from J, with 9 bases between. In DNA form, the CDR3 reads TGTGCCAGCAGCCTGAGACTAAACCAAGAGACCCAGTACTTC. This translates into CASSLRLNQETQYF.

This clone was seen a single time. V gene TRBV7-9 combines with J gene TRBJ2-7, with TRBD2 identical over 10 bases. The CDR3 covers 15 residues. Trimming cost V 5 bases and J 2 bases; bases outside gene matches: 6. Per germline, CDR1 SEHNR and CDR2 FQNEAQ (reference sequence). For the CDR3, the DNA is TGTGCCAGCAGCGAGCGGGAGGGCCTTACCTACGAGCAGTACTTC. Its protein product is CASSEREGLTYEQYF.

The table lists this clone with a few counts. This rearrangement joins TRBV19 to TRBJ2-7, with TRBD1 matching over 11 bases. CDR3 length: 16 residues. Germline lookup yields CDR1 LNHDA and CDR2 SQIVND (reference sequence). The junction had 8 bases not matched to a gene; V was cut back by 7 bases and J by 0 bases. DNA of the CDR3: TGTGCCAGTACCGGCACCGGGACAGGGGGCTCCTACGAGCAGTACTTC. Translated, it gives CASTGTGTGGSYEQYF.

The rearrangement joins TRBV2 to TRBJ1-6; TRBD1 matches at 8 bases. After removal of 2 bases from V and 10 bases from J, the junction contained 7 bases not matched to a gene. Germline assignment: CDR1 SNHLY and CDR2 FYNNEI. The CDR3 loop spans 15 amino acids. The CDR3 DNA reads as TGTGCCAGCAGTGAACCCAGGGGGCGGGACTCACCCCTCCACTTT. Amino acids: CASSEPRGRDSPLHF.

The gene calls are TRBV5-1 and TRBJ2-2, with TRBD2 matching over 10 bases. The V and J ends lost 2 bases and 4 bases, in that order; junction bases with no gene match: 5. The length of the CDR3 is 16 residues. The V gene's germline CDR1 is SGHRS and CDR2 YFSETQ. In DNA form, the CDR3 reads TGCGCCAGCAGCTTAAGCGGGAGGGGCTCCACCGGGGAGCTGTTTTTT. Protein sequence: CASSLSGRGSTGELFF.